Each of the 13 T cell receptor beta chains below was sequenced from the same sample in a study of CD8+ T cells in alopecia areata. Extraction and reverse transcription of RNA yielded cDNA as the sequencing template. Data came from immunoSEQ multiplex PCR; TCRdb stores just in-frame clones and leaves some out. In the table there are around 270,000 clones, roughly 60% of which are singletons. Treatment specified: oral pan-JAK inhibitor, 5-10 mg twice daily. Sequenced material: CD4+ T cells sorted from blood, taken at week 24, from a patient treated with tofacitinib. Receptors were obtained from a human donor with alopecia areata.

This clone was seen a few times. The V and J genes are TRBV29-1 and TRBJ2-3; a weak D match, TRBD1 (6 bases). The CDR3 has 14 amino acids. Germline lookup yields CDR1 SQVTM and CDR2 ANQGSEA. V was cut by 6 bases and J by 0 bases, with 13 bases left in between. CDR3 residues: CSVPTGMSTDTQYF. CDR3 coding DNA: TGCAGCGTCCCTACAGGGATGAGCACAGATACGCAGTATTTT.

This clone turned up a few times. The chain is built from TRBV14 and TRBJ2-7; 10 bases map to TRBD1. CDR3 size: 17 residues. Germline CDR1 reads SGHDN; CDR2 reads FVKESK. V was pared by 2 bases and J by 6 bases, with 13 bases of the junction left unmatched. CDR3 DNA sequence: TGTGCCAGCAGCCAACATCAGGGACAGGGGACCTTAGGCGAGCAGTACTTC. Its protein is CASSQHQGQGTLGEQYF. Complete variable domain (other parts from reference TRBV14 and TRBJ2-7): EAGVTQFPSHSVIEKGQTVTLRCDPISGHDNLYWYRRVMGKEIKFLLHFVKESKQDESGMPNNRFLAERTGGTYSTLKVQPAELEDSGVYFCASSQHQGQGTLGEQYFGPGTRLTVT.

This clone has a single count. The chain joins TRBV4-1 to TRBJ2-5; the D call may be TRBD1 or TRBD2 (6 bases each). This CDR3 region has 15 residues. V was trimmed by 3 bases and J by 4 bases, leaving 15 bases between them. From germline, CDR1 is MGHRA and CDR2 YSYEKL. The CDR3 loop is CASSQVSGGGETQYF. The DNA for the CDR3 is TGCGCCAGCAGCCAGGTCAGCGGAGGGGGAGAGACCCAGTACTTC.

V and J are TRBV30 and TRBJ1-5; 7 positions match TRBD1. Unmatched junction bases numbered 3, after V lost 0 bases and J lost 7 bases. This CDR3 spans 13 amino acids. Looked up from germline, CDR1 is GTSNPN and CDR2 is SVGIG (reference sequence). The CDR3 DNA sequence: TGTGCCTGGAGTGTTACAGGGGAACAGCCCCAGCATTTT. Translating gives CAWSVTGEQPQHF.

The chain couples TRBV5-1 to TRBJ1-1, with 9 bases identical to TRBD1. V dropped 8 bases and J dropped 3; count of bases not matched to a gene: 5. Per the germline V gene, CDR1 is SGHRS and CDR2 is YFSETQ. The CDR3 covers 13 residues. In DNA, the CDR3 is TGCGCCAGTAGGGACAGGGCTGACACTGAAGCTTTCTTT. Its protein product is CASRDRADTEAFF.

The rearrangement uses TRBV5-4 and TRBJ1-6; D is ambiguous. Germline V gene data show CDR1 as SGHNT and CDR2 as YYREEE (reference sequence). Deletions cut 4 bases from V and 8 bases from J, with 13 bases between. This CDR3 contains 14 residues. CDR3 protein: CASSLGPGDSPLHF. CDR3 nucleotide sequence: TGTGCCAGCAGCCTAGGACCCGGGGATTCACCCCTCCACTTT.

The chain carries TRBV27 and TRBJ1-2; no clear D gene. Deletions cut 1 base from V and 8 bases from J, with 14 bases between. The CDR3 covers 14 residues. In germline, CDR1 is MNHEY, CDR2 SMNVEV (reference sequence). CDR3 nucleotides: TGTGCCAGCAGTTTATGGGCAGGAAGTTTCGGCTACACCTTC. The encoded protein is CASSLWAGSFGYTF.

The chain uses TRBV25-1 and TRBJ2-7; 10 bases are shared with TRBD1. Unmatched junction bases numbered 4, after V lost 8 bases and J lost 3 bases. Germline values: CDR1 MGHDK, CDR2 SYGVNS. The CDR3 totals 13 residues. CDR3 coding DNA: TGTGCCAGCGACAGGGGGCGCGGCTACGAGCAGTACTTC. Its protein is CASDRGRGYEQYF.

This sequence joins TRBV29-1 and TRBJ2-3; TRBD2 aligns across 11 bases. Germline V gives CDR1 SQVTM, CDR2 ANQGSEA. After removal of 0 bases from V and 5 bases from J, the junction contained 7 bases not matched to a gene. There are 16 residues in the CDR3. CDR3 protein: CSVEDVASGGLDTQYF. The CDR3 region has the DNA TGCAGCGTTGAAGACGTTGCTAGCGGGGGGTTAGATACGCAGTATTTT.

V gene TRBV5-1 combines with J gene TRBJ1-4; D remains ambiguous. V lost 0 bases to trimming and J lost 7 bases, with 7 bases between them. The CDR3 runs to 13 residues. Germline V gene sequence: CDR1 SGHRS, CDR2 YFSETQ. In DNA form, the CDR3 reads TGCGCCAGCAGCTTGGCTCGGTCTGAAAAACTGTTTTTT. Translated, it gives CASSLARSEKLFF. Looking up the rest from reference TRBV5-1 and TRBJ1-4 gives the full variable domain: KAGVTQTPRYLIKTRGQQVTLSCSPISGHRSVSWYQQTPGQGLQFLFEYFSETQRNKGNFPGRFSGRQFSNSRSEMNVSTLELGDSALYLCASSLARSEKLFFGSGTQLSVL.

The chain recombines TRBV30 with TRBJ2-7, with 10 bases identical to TRBD2. CDR3 length: 16 residues. The ends lost 2 bases at V and 5 bases at J; junction bases unmatched: 12. Germline CDR1 and CDR2: GTSNPN and SVGIG (reference sequence). CDR3 bases: TGTGCCTGGAGTTTCCTTCAGCGGGGGGGCCTTCACGAGCAGTACTTC. This sequence encodes CAWSFLQRGGLHEQYF.

This sequence joins TRBV7-2 and TRBJ2-5; TRBD1 might be the D (5 bases). The V gene lost 6 bases and the J gene lost 5 bases, with 19 bases spanning the gap. The CDR3 spans 15 residues. Germline values: CDR1 SGHTA, CDR2 FQGNSA. The chain's CDR3 is CASSDRPGLWETQYF. In DNA, the CDR3 is TGTGCCAGCAGTGACCGCCCAGGGTTGTGGGAGACCCAGTACTTC. Full variable domain (rest looked up from reference TRBV7-2 and TRBJ2-5): GAGVSQSPSNKVTEKGKDVELRCDPISGHTALYWYRQSLGQGLEFLIYFQGNSAPDKSGLPSDRFSAERTGGSVSTLTIQRTQQEDSAVYLCASSDRPGLWETQYFGPGTRLLVL.

This chain links TRBV7-2 with TRBJ1-3; D call uncertain. The V gene lost 4 bases and the J gene lost 3 bases, with 7 bases spanning the gap. Germline CDR1 reads SGHTA; CDR2 reads FQGNSA. CDR3 length equals 13 residues. CDR3 DNA: TGTGCCAGCAGCTCACGTGGTGGAAACACCATATATTTT. This sequence encodes CASSSRGGNTIYF.